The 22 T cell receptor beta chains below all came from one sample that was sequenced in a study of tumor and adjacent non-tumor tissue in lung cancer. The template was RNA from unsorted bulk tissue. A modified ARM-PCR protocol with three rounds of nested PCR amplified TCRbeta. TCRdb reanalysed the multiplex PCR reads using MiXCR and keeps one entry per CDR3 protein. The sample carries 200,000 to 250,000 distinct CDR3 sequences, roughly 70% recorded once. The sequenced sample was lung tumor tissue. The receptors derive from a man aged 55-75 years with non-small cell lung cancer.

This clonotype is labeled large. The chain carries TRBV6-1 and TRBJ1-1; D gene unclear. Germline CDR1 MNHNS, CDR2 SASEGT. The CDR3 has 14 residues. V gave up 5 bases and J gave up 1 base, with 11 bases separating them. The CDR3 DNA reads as TGTGCCAGCAGTTTTGGTTTTTCGAACACTGAAGCTTTCTTT. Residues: CASSFGFSNTEAFF.

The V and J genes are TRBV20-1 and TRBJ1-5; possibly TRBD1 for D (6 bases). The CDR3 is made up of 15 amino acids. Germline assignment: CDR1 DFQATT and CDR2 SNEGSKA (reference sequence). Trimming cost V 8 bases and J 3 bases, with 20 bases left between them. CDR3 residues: CSTRWAGHINQPQHF. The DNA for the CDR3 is TGCAGTACCCGGTGGGCGGGACATATCAATCAGCCCCAGCATTTT.

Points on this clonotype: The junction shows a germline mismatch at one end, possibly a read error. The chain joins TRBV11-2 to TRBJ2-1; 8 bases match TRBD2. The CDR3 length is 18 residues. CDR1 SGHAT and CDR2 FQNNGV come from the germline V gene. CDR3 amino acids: CTSSQGVVAGSSYNEQFF. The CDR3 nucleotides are TGTACCAGCAGCCAAGGGGTCGTAGCGGGAAGCTCCTACAATGAGCAGTTCTTC.

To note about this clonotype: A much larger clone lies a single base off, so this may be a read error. The CDR3 is CSAKWEGSIRGEQFF. The CDR3 bases are TGCAGTGCCAAGTGGGAAGGGAGCATTCGGGGTGAGCAGTTCTTC. The chain uses TRBV20-1 and TRBJ2-1, with D maybe TRBD2 (5 bases). V dropped 6 bases and J dropped 9 bases, with 24 bases sitting between them. CDR3 length: 15 residues. Germline CDR1 and CDR2: DFQATT and SNEGSKA (reference sequence).

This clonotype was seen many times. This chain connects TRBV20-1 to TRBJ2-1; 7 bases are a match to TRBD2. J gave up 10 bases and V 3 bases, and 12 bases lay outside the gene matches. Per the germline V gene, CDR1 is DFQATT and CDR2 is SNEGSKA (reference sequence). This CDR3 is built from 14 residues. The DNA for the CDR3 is TGCAGTGCTAGGGTCGGGACTAAGAGTTCGGAGCAGTTCTTC. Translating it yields CSARVGTKSSEQFF.

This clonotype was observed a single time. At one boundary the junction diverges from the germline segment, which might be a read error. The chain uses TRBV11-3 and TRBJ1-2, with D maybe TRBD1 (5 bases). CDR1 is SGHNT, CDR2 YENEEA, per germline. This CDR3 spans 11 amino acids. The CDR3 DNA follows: TGTACCAGCAGCTTGGCGTGGGGCTACACATTC. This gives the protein CTSSLAWGYTF.

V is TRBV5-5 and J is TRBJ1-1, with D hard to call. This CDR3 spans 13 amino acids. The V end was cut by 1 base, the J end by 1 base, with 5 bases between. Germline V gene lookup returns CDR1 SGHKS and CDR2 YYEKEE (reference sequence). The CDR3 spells CASSLTENTEAFF. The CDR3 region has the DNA TGTGCCAGCAGCTTGACGGAGAACACTGAAGCTTTCTTT.

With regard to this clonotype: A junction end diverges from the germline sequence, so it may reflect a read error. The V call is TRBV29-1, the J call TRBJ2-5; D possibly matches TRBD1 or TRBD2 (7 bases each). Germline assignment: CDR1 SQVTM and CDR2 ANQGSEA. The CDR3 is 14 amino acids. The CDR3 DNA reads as TGCAGCGTTGAGCCGCCAGGGGGGGTCGAGACCCAGTATTTC. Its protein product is CSVEPPGGVETQYF.

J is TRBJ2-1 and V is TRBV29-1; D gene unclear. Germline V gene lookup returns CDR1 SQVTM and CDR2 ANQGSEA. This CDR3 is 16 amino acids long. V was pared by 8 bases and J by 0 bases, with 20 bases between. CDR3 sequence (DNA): TGCAGCATTCCTCAGACCAGCTTGAGCTCCTACAATGAGCAGTTCTTC. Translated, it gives CSIPQTSLSSYNEQFF.

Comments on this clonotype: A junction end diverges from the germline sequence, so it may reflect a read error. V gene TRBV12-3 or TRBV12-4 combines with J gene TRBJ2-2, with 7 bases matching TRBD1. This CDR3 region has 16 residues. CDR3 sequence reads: CVSSVTGQPNTGELLF. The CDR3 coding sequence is TGTGTCAGCAGTGTGACAGGGCAACCGAACACCGGGGAGCTGTTATTT.

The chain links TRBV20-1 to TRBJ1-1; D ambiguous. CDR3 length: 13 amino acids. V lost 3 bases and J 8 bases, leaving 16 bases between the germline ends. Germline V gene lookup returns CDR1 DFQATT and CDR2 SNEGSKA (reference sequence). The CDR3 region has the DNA TGCAGTGCTAGGCGGAGGGATAGACGAGAAGCTTTCTTT. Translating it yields CSARRRDRREAFF.

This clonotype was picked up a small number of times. The CDR3 protein is CASSQEGTVIISGNTIYF. CDR3 DNA sequence: TGCGCCAGCAGCCAAGAAGGCACAGTCATAATCTCTGGAAACACCATATATTTT. This rearrangement joins TRBV4-1 to TRBJ1-3; the D is unclear. The V and J ends lost 0 bases and 0 bases respectively, with 15 bases between them. Per germline, CDR1 MGHRA and CDR2 YSYEKL. This CDR3 comprises 18 residues.

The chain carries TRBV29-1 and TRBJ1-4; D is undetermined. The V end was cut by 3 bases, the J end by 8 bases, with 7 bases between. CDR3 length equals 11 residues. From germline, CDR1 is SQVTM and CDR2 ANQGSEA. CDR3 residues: CSVELAEKLFF. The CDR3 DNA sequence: TGCAGCGTTGAGCTTGCGGAAAAACTGTTTTTT.

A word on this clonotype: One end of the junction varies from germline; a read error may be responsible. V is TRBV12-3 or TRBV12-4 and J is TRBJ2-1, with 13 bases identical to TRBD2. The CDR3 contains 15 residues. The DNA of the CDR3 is TGTCCCAGCAGTTGGACTAGCGGGGGAAGGAATAAGCAGTTCTTC. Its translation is CPSSWTSGGRNKQFF.

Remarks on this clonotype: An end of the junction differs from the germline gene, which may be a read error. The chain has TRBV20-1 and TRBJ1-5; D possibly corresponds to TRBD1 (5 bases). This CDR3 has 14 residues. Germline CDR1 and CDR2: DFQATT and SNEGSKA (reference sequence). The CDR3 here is CSAEEGWGNRPQHF. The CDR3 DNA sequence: TGCAGTGCCGAGGAGGGCTGGGGCAATCGGCCCCAGCATTTT.

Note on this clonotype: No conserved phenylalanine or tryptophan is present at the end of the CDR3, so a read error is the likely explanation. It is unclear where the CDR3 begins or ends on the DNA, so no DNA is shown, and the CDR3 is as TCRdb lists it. The CDR3 protein is CASSPYLNTEAFI. The chain is built from TRBV11-2 and TRBJ1-1. Germline CDR1 SGHAT, CDR2 FQNNGV. The CDR3 adds up to 13 amino acids, both ends counted.

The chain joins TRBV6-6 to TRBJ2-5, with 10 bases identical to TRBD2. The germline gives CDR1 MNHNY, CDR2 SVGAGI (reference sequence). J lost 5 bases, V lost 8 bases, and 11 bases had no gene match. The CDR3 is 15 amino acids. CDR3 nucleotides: TGTGCCAGCGAACCAGCGGGAGGGCCATTTGAGACCCAGTACTTC. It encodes CASEPAGGPFETQYF.

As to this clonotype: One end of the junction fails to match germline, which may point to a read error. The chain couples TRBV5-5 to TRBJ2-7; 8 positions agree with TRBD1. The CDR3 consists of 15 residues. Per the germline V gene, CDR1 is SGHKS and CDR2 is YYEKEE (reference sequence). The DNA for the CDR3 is TGTTCCAGCAGTCCCGGGACAGGCACTATCTACGAGCAGTACTTC. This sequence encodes CSSSPGTGTIYEQYF.

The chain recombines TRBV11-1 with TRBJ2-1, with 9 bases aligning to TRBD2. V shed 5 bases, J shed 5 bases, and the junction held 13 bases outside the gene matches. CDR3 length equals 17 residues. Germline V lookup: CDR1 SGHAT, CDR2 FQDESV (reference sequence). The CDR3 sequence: CASSLYRLAGSNNEQFF. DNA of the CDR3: TGTGCCAGCAGCCTATATCGGCTAGCGGGAAGCAACAATGAGCAGTTCTTC.

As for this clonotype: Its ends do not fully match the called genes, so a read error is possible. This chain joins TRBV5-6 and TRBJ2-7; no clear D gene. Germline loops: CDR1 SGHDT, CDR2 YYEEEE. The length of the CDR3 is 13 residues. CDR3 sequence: CTSSPPAANEQYF. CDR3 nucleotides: TGTACCAGCAGTCCGCCAGCCGCAAACGAGCAATACTTC.

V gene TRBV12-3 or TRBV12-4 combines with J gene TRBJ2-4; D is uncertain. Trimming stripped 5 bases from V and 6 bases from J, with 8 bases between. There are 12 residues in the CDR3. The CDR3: CASSQAGNIQYF. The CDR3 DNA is TGTGCCAGCAGTCAGGCTGGAAACATTCAGTACTTC.

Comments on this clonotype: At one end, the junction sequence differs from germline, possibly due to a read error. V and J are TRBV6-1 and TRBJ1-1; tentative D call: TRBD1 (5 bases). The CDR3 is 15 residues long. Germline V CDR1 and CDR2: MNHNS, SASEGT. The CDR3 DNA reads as TGTGCCAGCAGTCTTTCGACGGGGGGGAACACTGAAGCTTCCTTT. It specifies CASSLSTGGNTEASF.